The next 24 T cell receptor beta chains were all read from a single sample in a study of regulatory T cells in long-lasting Graves disease. Time point: newly diagnosed GD, antithyroid drugs for less than 3 months. TCR sequences were obtained from RNA taken from PBMCs. CDR3-region Arm-PCR and iRepertoire HTBI primers produced the TCR beta libraries. From the multiplex PCR reads, TCRdb called clonotypes with MiXCR, one entry per CDR3 protein. The sample lists hundreds of thousands of distinct CDR3 sequences, about a sixth occurring once. These sequences were also reported in another study, on T cells in Graves' hyperthyroidism and ophthalmopathy.

The source material was peripheral blood mononuclear cells (PBMCs), sampled at new diagnosis, from a patient treated with antithyroid drugs. The receptors were gathered from a man aged 40-50 years with Graves disease.

This clonotype was seen many times. The V call is TRBV7-9, the J call TRBJ1-1; TRBD1 might be the D (5 bases). The CDR3 sequence is 15 residues long. Deletions cut 5 bases from V and 1 base from J, with 14 bases between. Germline values: CDR1 SEHNR, CDR2 FQNEAQ (reference sequence). For the CDR3, the DNA is TGTGCCAGCAGCCCTGGGGACGACAGGAACACTGAAGCTTTCTTT. This encodes CASSPGDDRNTEAFF. Based on the CDR3 plus reference TRBV7-9 and TRBJ1-1, the full variable domain is DTGVSQNPRHKITKRGQNVTFRCDPISEHNRLYWYRQTLGQGPEFLTYFQNEAQLEKSRLLSDRFSAERPKGSFSTLEIQRTEQGDSAMYLCASSPGDDRNTEAFFGQGTRLTVV.

In this sample, this clonotype turned up many times. This chain connects TRBV5-1 to TRBJ1-1; D remains unclear. Trimming took off 0 bases at V and 1 base at J, with 7 bases between the two ends. CDR1 and CDR2 from the germline V gene are SGHRS and YFSETQ. This CDR3 contains 14 residues. The chain's CDR3 is CASSLVRANTEAFF. CDR3 nucleotide sequence: TGCGCCAGCAGCTTGGTACGAGCGAACACTGAAGCTTTCTTT.

The chain joins TRBV20-1 to TRBJ2-3; D might be TRBD1 (5 bases). Germline-derived CDR1 and CDR2 are DFQATT and SNEGSKA (reference sequence). The CDR3 runs to 16 residues. The germline V and J ends were trimmed by 3 bases and 2 bases, with 18 bases remaining between them. CDR3 amino acids: CSASDQGLGDTDTQYF. CDR3 DNA sequence: TGCAGTGCTAGTGATCAGGGCTTGGGCGACACAGATACGCAGTATTTT.

This clonotype has at least ten counts. The chain uses TRBV6-2 or TRBV6-3 and TRBJ2-1; D ambiguous. The CDR3 sequence is 16 residues long. V was shortened by 2 bases and J by 6 bases, with 17 bases between the two germline ends. Germline V lookup: CDR1 MNHEY, CDR2 SVGEGT. CDR3 sequence: CASSYRVVLLGNEQFF. CDR3 bases: TGTGCCAGCAGTTACAGGGTGGTCCTCCTTGGCAATGAGCAGTTCTTC.

This clonotype occurred once. The chain joins TRBV28 to TRBJ2-1, with 14 positions matching TRBD2. J gave up 6 bases and V 5 bases, and 6 bases lay outside the gene matches. CDR1 is MDHEN, CDR2 SYDVKM, per germline. This CDR3 spans 16 amino acids. The CDR3 loop is CASSEGTSGGLNEQFF. In DNA form, the CDR3 reads TGTGCCAGCAGTGAAGGGACTAGCGGGGGCCTCAATGAGCAGTTCTTC.

This clonotype was found many times. The chain uses TRBV30 and TRBJ2-3; 9 positions agree with TRBD2. Germline assignment: CDR1 GTSNPN and CDR2 SVGIG (reference sequence). V dropped 3 bases and J dropped 10; count of bases not matched to a gene: 11. The CDR3 sequence is 14 residues long. This CDR3 reads CAWRVSGGPKAQYF. The DNA for the CDR3 is TGTGCCTGGAGGGTTAGCGGGGGCCCGAAGGCGCAGTATTTT.

In its sample, this clonotype was seen many times. The CDR3, as DNA: TGTGCCAGCAGTCCGTGGACTGACCAAGAGACCCAGTACTTC. It is translated as CASSPWTDQETQYF. The rearrangement uses TRBV28 and TRBJ2-5, with D perhaps TRBD2 (5 bases). Germline CDR1 reads MDHEN; CDR2 reads SYDVKM. V was trimmed by 5 bases and J by 0 bases, leaving 10 bases between them. CDR3 length: 14 amino acids.

This clonotype was recorded at least ten times. The chain couples TRBV10-3 to TRBJ2-7; 8 nucleotides align to TRBD2. CDR1 and CDR2 from the germline V gene are ENHRY and SYGVKD. The CDR3 sequence is 15 residues long. After removal of 3 bases from V and 6 bases from J, the junction contained 10 bases not matched to a gene. The DNA for the CDR3 is TGTGCCATCAGTGATACGGGGACTAGTCGAGGCGAGCAGTACTTC. It encodes CAISDTGTSRGEQYF.

This clonotype has just a few counts. J is TRBJ2-3 and V is TRBV7-8, with TRBD2 matching over 9 bases. V shed 5 bases and J 4 bases; nucleotides not matched to a gene: 19. CDR3 length: 19 amino acids. Germline V gene sequence: CDR1 SGHVS, CDR2 FQNEAQ. CDR3 region: CASSPVNGASGDGADTQYF. The CDR3 nucleotides are TGTGCCAGCAGCCCCGTTAATGGGGCTAGCGGGGATGGGGCAGATACGCAGTATTTT. The full variable domain, with the rest looked up from reference TRBV7-8 and TRBJ2-3, is GAGVSQSPRYKVAKRGQDVALRCDPISGHVSLFWYQQALGQGPEFLTYFQNEAQLDKSGLPSDRFFAERPEGSVSTLKIQRTQQEDSAVYLCASSPVNGASGDGADTQYFGPGTRLTVL.

This rearrangement joins TRBV18 to TRBJ2-7; D is undetermined. The CDR3 loop spans 13 amino acids. Germline V gene data show CDR1 as KGHSH and CDR2 as LQKENI. The V and J ends lost 6 bases and 8 bases respectively, with 17 bases between them. The CDR3 sequence is CASSPWGSDKQYF. The CDR3 DNA sequence: TGTGCCAGCTCCCCTTGGGGTTCCGACAAGCAGTACTTC.

The table lists this clonotype with many counts. The V call is TRBV20-1, the J call TRBJ1-5; D unclear. This CDR3 region has 18 residues. V lost 1 base to trimming and J lost 3 bases, with 22 bases between them. Germline lookup yields CDR1 DFQATT and CDR2 SNEGSKA (reference sequence). The CDR3 region is CSARAKLWAGFINQPQHF. DNA of the CDR3: TGCAGTGCTAGAGCTAAGCTCTGGGCCGGATTTATCAATCAGCCCCAGCATTTT.

The count of this clonotype is one. The chain joins TRBV6-2 or TRBV6-3 to TRBJ1-4; D not certain. CDR1 is MNHEY and CDR2 is SVGEGT in the germline V gene. Between the trimmed V and J ends, which lost 2 bases and 3 bases, there was a span of 10 bases. The CDR3 sequence is 15 residues long. The CDR3 region is CASSYRVGANEKLFF. The DNA for the CDR3 is TGTGCCAGCAGTTACAGGGTAGGAGCTAATGAAAAACTGTTTTTT.

This clonotype occurred many times. The chain is built from TRBV20-1 and TRBJ2-5, with 7 bases matching TRBD1. CDR3 size: 14 residues. Germline V CDR1 and CDR2: DFQATT, SNEGSKA (reference sequence). With 5 bases clipped from V and 1 base from J, the junction kept 7 bases outside the gene matches. The CDR3 bases are TGCAGTGCTGGACAGGTCTTCCTCCAAGAGACCCAGTACTTC. The encoded protein is CSAGQVFLQETQYF.

This clonotype has at least ten counts. The chain employs TRBV5-1 and TRBJ2-2; 7 positions agree with TRBD1. Germline trimming cut 4 bases from V and 3 bases from J; bases unmatched to any gene: 6. The CDR3 is 15 amino acids. Germline CDR1 reads SGHRS; CDR2 reads YFSETQ. CDR3 sequence: CASSVDRAYTGELFF. In DNA, the CDR3 is TGCGCCAGCAGCGTCGACAGGGCCTACACCGGGGAGCTGTTTTTT.

There are many counts of this clonotype. The rearrangement joins TRBV28 to TRBJ2-7; TRBD1 agrees at 10 bases. Germline-derived CDR1 and CDR2 are MDHEN and SYDVKM. This CDR3 comprises 15 residues. With 5 bases clipped from V and 6 bases from J, the junction kept 10 bases outside the gene matches. The CDR3 loop is CASSKPGTGEGEQYF. The DNA for the CDR3 is TGTGCCAGCAGTAAACCCGGGACAGGGGAGGGCGAGCAGTACTTC. Filled out from reference TRBV28 and TRBJ2-7, the complete variable domain reads DVKVTQSSRYLVKRTGEKVFLECVQDMDHENMFWYRQDPGLGLRLIYFSYDVKMKEKGDIPEGYSVSREKKERFSLILESASTNQTSMYLCASSKPGTGEGEQYFGPGTRLTVT.

This chain's CDR3 is CASSDSATSGGTDTQYF. CDR3 bases: TGTGCCAGCAGTGACTCGGCGACTAGCGGGGGCACAGATACGCAGTATTTT. This chain uses TRBV6-4 with TRBJ2-3; 11 positions agree with TRBD2. The CDR3 is 17 amino acids. Germline V gene data show CDR1 as MRHNA and CDR2 as SNTAGT. With 0 bases clipped from V and 1 base from J, the junction kept 3 bases outside the gene matches.

This clonotype has just a few counts. The chain combines TRBV20-1 with TRBJ2-2; TRBD1 matches 8 bases. Germline CDR1 DFQATT, CDR2 SNEGSKA (reference sequence). The junction had 3 bases not matched to a gene; V was cut back by 3 bases and J by 3 bases. The CDR3 runs 14 residues. The CDR3 spells CSARGQAYTGELFF. CDR3 sequence (DNA): TGCAGTGCTAGGGGACAGGCTTACACCGGGGAGCTGTTTTTT.

There are many counts of this clonotype. A read error may produce the germline difference seen at one junction end. The chain recombines TRBV28 with TRBJ1-4; a weak D match, TRBD1 (5 bases). Germline values: CDR1 MDHEN, CDR2 SYDVKM. This CDR3 spans 13 amino acids. This chain's CDR3 is CASRKLLRRDLLF. The CDR3 nucleotides read TGTGCCAGCAGGAAACTCCTACGACGGGACCTGCTGTTT. Full variable domain (remainder filled in from reference TRBV28 and TRBJ1-4): DVKVTQSSRYLVKRTGEKVFLECVQDMDHENMFWYRQDPGLGLRLIYFSYDVKMKEKGDIPEGYSVSREKKERFSLILESASTNQTSMYLCASRKLLRRDLLFGSGTQLSVL.

This clonotype was counted at least ten times. The chain employs TRBV20-1 and TRBJ1-5; the D is unclear. Trimming removed 0 bases from V and 3 bases from J, with 12 bases in between. The CDR3 totals 15 residues. Germline CDR1 reads DFQATT; CDR2 reads SNEGSKA (reference sequence). The CDR3 bases are TGCAGTGCTAGAGACCACCCAGGAAACAATCAGCCCCAGCATTTT. Amino acid sequence: CSARDHPGNNQPQHF.

There are a few counts of this clonotype. V usage is TRBV12-3 or TRBV12-4 and J usage is TRBJ1-3; TRBD1 matches 10 bases. V trimming: 5 bases; J trimming: 0 bases; junction bases outside the gene matches: 4. The CDR3 contains 16 residues. As DNA, the CDR3 is TGTGCCAGCAGTGAGGACAGGGGGATCTCTGGAAACACCATATATTTT. This translates into CASSEDRGISGNTIYF.

This clonotype was recorded at least ten times. The rearrangement links TRBV20-1 to TRBJ1-1; 8 nucleotides line up with TRBD1. V dropped 0 bases and J dropped 6; count of bases not matched to a gene: 0. The germline CDR1 and CDR2 sequences are DFQATT and SNEGSKA (reference sequence). The CDR3 sequence is 12 residues long. The CDR3 DNA is TGCAGTGCTAGAGAGGACAGGGCTGAAGCTTTCTTT. It specifies CSAREDRAEAFF.

This clonotype has ten or more counts. The DNA for the CDR3 is TGTGCCAGCAGCAAACGGACAGGGGCCAACGAGCAGTACTTC. Residues: CASSKRTGANEQYF. V is TRBV11-1 and J is TRBJ2-7; 9 bases align to TRBD1. The V gene end was trimmed by 5 bases and the J gene end by 5 bases; junction bases not matched to a gene: 7. Germline V gene sequence: CDR1 SGHAT, CDR2 FQDESV (reference sequence). The CDR3 has 14 amino acids.

This clonotype was detected many times. This chain connects TRBV7-9 to TRBJ2-3; D ambiguous. Trimming stripped 1 base from V and 2 bases from J, with 7 bases between. CDR3 length: 14 amino acids. Germline V gene sequence: CDR1 SEHNR, CDR2 FQNEAQ (reference sequence). CDR3 nucleotide sequence: TGTGCCAGCAGCTTAGGGCGGTTCACAGATACGCAGTATTTT. Residues: CASSLGRFTDTQYF.

This chain uses TRBV20-1 with TRBJ2-4; TRBD2 agrees at 7 bases. This CDR3 contains 13 residues. Trimming cost V 2 bases and J 8 bases; bases outside gene matches: 6. CDR1 is DFQATT and CDR2 is SNEGSKA in the germline V gene (reference sequence). CDR3 amino acids: CSARMSGADIQYF. The CDR3 bases are TGCAGTGCTAGAATGAGCGGGGCAGACATTCAGTACTTC.